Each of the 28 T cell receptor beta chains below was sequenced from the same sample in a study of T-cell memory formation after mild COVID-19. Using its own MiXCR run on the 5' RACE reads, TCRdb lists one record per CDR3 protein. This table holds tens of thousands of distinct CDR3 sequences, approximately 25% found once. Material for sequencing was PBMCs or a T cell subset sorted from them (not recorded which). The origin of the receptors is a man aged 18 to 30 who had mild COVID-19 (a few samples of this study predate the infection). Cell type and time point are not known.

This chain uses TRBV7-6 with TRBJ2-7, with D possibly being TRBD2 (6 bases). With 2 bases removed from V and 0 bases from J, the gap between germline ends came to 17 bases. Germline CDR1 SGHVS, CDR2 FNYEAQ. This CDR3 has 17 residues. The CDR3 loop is CASSLQEGAESSYEQYF. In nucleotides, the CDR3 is TGTGCCAGCAGCTTACAGGAGGGAGCGGAGAGCTCCTACGAGCAGTACTTC.

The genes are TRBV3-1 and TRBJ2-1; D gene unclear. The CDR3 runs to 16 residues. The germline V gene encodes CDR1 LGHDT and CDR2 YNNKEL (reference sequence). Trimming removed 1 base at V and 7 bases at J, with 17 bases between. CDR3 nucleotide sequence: TGTGCCAGCAGCCAAGCGGCTGCAAGTAGGTCAAATGAGCAGTTCTTC. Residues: CASSQAAASRSNEQFF.

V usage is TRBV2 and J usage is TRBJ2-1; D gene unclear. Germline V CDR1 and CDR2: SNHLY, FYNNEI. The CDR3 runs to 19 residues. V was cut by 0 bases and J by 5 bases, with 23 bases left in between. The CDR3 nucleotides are TGTGCCAGCAGTGAAGCGGTAGAAACACAATCCCCTTACAACAATGAGCAGTTCTTC. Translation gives CASSEAVETQSPYNNEQFF.

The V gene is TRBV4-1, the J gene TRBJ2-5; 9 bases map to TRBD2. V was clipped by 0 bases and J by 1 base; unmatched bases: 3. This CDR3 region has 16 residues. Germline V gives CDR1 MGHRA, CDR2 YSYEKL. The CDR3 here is CASSQDPAGGQETQYF. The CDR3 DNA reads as TGCGCCAGCAGCCAAGACCCAGCGGGGGGCCAAGAGACCCAGTACTTC.

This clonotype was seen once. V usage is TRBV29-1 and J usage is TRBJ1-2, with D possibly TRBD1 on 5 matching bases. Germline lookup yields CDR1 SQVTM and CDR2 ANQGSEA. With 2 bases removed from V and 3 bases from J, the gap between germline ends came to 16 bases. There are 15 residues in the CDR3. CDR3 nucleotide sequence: TGCAGCGTTGAATTAGTTGGGGGGTTGGACTATGGCTACACCTTC. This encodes CSVELVGGLDYGYTF. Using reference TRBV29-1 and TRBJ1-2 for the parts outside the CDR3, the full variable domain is SAVISQKPSRDICQRGTSLTIQCQVDSQVTMMFWYRQQPGQSLTLIATANQGSEATYESGFVIDKFPISRPNLTFSTLTVSNMSPEDSSIYLCSVELVGGLDYGYTFGSGTRLTVV.

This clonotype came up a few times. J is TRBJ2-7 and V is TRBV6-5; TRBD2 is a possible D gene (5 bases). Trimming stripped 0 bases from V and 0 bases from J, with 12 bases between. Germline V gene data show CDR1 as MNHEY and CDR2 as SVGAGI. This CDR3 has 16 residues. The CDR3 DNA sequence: TGTGCCAGCAGTTACTCCCGAGCGGCGGTCTCCTACGAGCAGTACTTC. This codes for CASSYSRAAVSYEQYF.

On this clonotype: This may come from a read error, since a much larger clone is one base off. CDR3 nucleotides: TGCGCCAGCAGCAAAGGGGTAGGGGGAGGCGGGGAGCTGTTTTTT. Amino acids: CASSKGVGGGGELFF. The V and J genes are TRBV4-1 and TRBJ2-2; possibly TRBD1 or TRBD2 for D (6 bases each). CDR1 MGHRA and CDR2 YSYEKL come from the germline V gene. The CDR3 runs 15 residues. V lost 5 bases, J lost 7 bases, and 17 bases lay in between.

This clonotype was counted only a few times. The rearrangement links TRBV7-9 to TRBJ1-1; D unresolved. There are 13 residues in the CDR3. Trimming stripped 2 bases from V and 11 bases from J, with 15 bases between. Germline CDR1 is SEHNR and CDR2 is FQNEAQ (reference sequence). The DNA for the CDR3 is TGTGCCAGCAGCTTATCCCCTCATTATGGGGCTTTCTTT. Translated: CASSLSPHYGAFF.

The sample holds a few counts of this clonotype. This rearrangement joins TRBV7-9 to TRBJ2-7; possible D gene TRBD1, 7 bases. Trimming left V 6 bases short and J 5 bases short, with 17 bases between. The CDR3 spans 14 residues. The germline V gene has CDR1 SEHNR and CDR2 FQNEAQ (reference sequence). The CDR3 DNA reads TGTGCCAGCAGTTTTACAGGAGGGGGCCACGAGCAGTACTTC. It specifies CASSFTGGGHEQYF.

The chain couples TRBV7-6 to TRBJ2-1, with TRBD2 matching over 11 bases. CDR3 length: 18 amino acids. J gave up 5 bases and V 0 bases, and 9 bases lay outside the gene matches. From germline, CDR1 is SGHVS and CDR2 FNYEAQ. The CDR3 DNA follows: TGTGCCAGCAGCTTAGCGGACCCCCTAGCGGGGGGAAACAATGAGCAGTTCTTC. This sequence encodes CASSLADPLAGGNNEQFF.

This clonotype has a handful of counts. CDR3 loop: CASSGEDTGELFF. CDR3 nucleotide sequence: TGTGCCAGCAGTGGAGAGGACACCGGGGAGCTGTTTTTT. V is TRBV6-4 and J is TRBJ2-2; D not certain. The length of the CDR3 is 13 residues. Germline assignment: CDR1 MRHNA and CDR2 SNTAGT. V was clipped by 4 bases and J by 3 bases, with 6 bases between them.

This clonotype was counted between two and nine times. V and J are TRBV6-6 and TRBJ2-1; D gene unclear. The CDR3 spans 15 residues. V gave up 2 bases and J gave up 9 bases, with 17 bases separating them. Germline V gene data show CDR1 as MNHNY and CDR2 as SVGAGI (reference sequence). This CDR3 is CASSYHQDVQLEQFF. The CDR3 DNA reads TGTGCCAGCAGTTACCACCAGGACGTTCAGCTTGAGCAGTTCTTC.

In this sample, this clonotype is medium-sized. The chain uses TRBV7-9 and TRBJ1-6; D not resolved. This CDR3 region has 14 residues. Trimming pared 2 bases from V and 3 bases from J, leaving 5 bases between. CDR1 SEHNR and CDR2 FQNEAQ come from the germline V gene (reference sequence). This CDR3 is CASSLQDYNSPLHF. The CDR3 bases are TGTGCCAGCAGCTTACAGGACTATAATTCACCCCTCCACTTT.

CDR3 loop: CASSATGGTYNEQFF. The CDR3 DNA reads TGTGCCAGCAGCGCGACAGGGGGGACCTACAATGAGCAGTTCTTC. This chain links TRBV9 with TRBJ2-1, with TRBD1 identical over 9 bases. Germline V CDR1 and CDR2: SGDLS, YYNGEE. The V gene end was trimmed by 3 bases and the J gene end by 2 bases; junction bases not matched to a gene: 3. The CDR3 consists of 15 residues.

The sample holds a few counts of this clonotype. CDR3 protein: CATSRAKRVLDNEQFF. The CDR3 nucleotides are TGTGCCACCAGCAGGGCCAAGAGGGTCCTAGATAATGAGCAGTTCTTC. The chain links TRBV15 to TRBJ2-1; a possible D gene is TRBD2 (5 bases). With 3 bases removed from V and 7 bases from J, the gap between germline ends came to 19 bases. The CDR3 has 16 residues. CDR1 and CDR2 (germline): LNHNV, YYDKDF (reference sequence).

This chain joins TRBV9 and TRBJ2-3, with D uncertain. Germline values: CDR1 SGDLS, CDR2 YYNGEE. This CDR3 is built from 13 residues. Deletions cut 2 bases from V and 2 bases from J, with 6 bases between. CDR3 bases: TGTGCCAGCAGCGTTGGGAACACAGATACGCAGTATTTT. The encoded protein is CASSVGNTDTQYF.

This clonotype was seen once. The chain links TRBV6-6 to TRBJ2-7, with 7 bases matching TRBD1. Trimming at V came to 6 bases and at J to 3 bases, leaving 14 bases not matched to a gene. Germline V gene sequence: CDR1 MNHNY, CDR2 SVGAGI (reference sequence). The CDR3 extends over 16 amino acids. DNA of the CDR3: TGTGCCAGCAGCTCCCTCACCGGGACAGCAAACTACGAGCAGTACTTC. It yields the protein CASSSLTGTANYEQYF.

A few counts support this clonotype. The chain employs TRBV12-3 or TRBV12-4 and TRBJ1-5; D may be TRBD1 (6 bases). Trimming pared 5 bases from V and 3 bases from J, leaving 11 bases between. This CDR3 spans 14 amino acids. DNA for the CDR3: TGTGCCAGCAGTCTTACAGGGTACAATCAGCCCCAGCATTTT. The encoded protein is CASSLTGYNQPQHF.

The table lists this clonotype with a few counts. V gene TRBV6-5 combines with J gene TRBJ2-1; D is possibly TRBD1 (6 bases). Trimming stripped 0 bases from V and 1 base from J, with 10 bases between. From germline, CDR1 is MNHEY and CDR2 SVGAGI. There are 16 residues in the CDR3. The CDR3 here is CASSYSPGVSYNEQFF. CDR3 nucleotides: TGTGCCAGCAGTTACTCTCCAGGGGTTTCCTACAATGAGCAGTTCTTC.

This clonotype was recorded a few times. The CDR3: CASSSTGPTQYF. The CDR3 DNA reads TGTGCCAGCAGCTCGACAGGGCCCACGCAGTACTTC. The chain combines TRBV5-6 with TRBJ2-7, with 7 bases fitting TRBD1. The CDR3 is 12 amino acids. V dropped 3 bases and J dropped 9; count of bases not matched to a gene: 6. The germline V gene encodes CDR1 SGHDT and CDR2 YYEEEE.

CDR3 in DNA: TGCGCCAGCAGCCAAGATCTTCTCGGCACAGATACGCAGTATTTT. This codes for CASSQDLLGTDTQYF. The rearrangement joins TRBV4-1 to TRBJ2-3; the D is unclear. This CDR3 has 15 residues. The germline V gene encodes CDR1 MGHRA and CDR2 YSYEKL. V was cut by 0 bases and J by 1 base, with 8 bases left in between.

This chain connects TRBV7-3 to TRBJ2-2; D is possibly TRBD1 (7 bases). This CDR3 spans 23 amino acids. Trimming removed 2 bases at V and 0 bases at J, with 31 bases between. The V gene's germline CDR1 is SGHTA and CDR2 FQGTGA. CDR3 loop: CASSLSPLYGGGEWGTNTGELFF. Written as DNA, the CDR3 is TGTGCCAGCAGCTTATCTCCCCTCTATGGAGGGGGCGAGTGGGGTACGAACACCGGGGAGCTGTTTTTT.

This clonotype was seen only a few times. The CDR3 loop reads CASSYSGETQYF. CDR3 coding DNA: TGTGCCAGCAGTTACTCCGGGGAGACCCAGTACTTC. The chain carries TRBV27 and TRBJ2-5; D remains ambiguous. The V end lost 4 bases, the J end lost 5 bases, and 8 bases lay between the germline ends. Germline V lookup: CDR1 MNHEY, CDR2 SMNVEV (reference sequence). CDR3 size: 12 residues.

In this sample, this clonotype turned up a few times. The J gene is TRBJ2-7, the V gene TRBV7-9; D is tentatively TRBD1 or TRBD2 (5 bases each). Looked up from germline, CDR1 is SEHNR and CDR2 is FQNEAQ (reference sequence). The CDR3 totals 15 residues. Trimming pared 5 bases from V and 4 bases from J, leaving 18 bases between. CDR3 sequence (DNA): TGTGCCAGCAGCAACCCGACAGAGGGCCTTTACGAGCAGTACTTC. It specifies CASSNPTEGLYEQYF. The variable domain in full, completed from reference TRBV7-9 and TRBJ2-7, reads DTGVSQNPRHKITKRGQNVTFRCDPISEHNRLYWYRQTLGQGPEFLTYFQNEAQLEKSRLLSDRFSAERPKGSFSTLEIQRTEQGDSAMYLCASSNPTEGLYEQYFGPGTRLTVT.

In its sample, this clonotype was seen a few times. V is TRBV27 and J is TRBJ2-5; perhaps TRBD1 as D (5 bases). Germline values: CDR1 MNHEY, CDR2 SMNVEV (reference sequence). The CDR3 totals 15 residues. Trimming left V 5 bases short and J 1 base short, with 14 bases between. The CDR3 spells CASSNEKGLQETQYF. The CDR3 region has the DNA TGTGCCAGCAGTAATGAAAAGGGGCTCCAAGAGACCCAGTACTTC.

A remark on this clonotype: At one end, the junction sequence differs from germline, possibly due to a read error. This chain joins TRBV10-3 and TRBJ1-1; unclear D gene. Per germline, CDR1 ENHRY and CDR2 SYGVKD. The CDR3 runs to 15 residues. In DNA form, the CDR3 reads TGTGCCATCGCGGGCCTTTCCGACGGACGAACTGGAGCTTTCTTT. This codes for CAIAGLSDGRTGAFF.

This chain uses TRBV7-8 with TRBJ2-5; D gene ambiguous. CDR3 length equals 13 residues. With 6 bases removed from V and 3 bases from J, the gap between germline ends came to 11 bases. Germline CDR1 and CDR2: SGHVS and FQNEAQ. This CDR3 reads CASSSEAEETQYF. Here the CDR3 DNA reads TGTGCCAGCAGTTCCGAAGCCGAAGAGACCCAGTACTTC.

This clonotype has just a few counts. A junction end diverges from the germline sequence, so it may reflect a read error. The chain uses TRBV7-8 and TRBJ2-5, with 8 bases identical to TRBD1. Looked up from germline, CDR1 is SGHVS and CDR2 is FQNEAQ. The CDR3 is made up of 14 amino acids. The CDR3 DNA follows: TGTGCCGGCAGGGGGCGAGCATTTGGAGAGACCCAGTACTTC. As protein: CAGRGRAFGETQYF.